What follows are 6 T cell receptor beta chains derived from one specimen sequenced in a study of blood T cell repertoires in COVID-19. The repertoire was sequenced with immunoSEQ multiplex PCR; TCRdb's copy has only in-frame clones and lacks some. The sample consists of over 300,000 clones, about 90% of them appearing once. Sequencing was performed on PBMCs or T cells enriched from blood (not recorded which). All receptors come from a woman in her twenties or thirties who had recovered from COVID-19.

CDR3 sequence reads: CASSIRTGASYEQYF. In DNA form, the CDR3 reads TGTGCCAGCAGTATTCGGACAGGGGCCTCCTACGAGCAGTACTTC. V and J are TRBV2 and TRBJ2-7; 9 bases fit TRBD1. CDR3 length: 15 residues. The germline CDR1 and CDR2 sequences are SNHLY and FYNNEI. V gave up 5 bases and J gave up 0 bases; unmatched junction bases: 5.

The chain combines TRBV4-3 with TRBJ2-1; 9 bases agree with TRBD2. V was clipped by 2 bases and J by 8 bases; unmatched bases: 16. CDR1 is LGHNA and CDR2 is YSLEER in the germline V gene. The CDR3 length is 18 residues. For the CDR3, the DNA is TGCGCCAGCAGCCAATTCCCTCGCGGGGGGGCCCTGCGTGATGAGCAGTTCTTC. Its protein product is CASSQFPRGGALRDEQFF.

The chain's CDR3 is CASSQGPQGPLYNEQFF. The DNA of the CDR3 is TGTGCCAGCAGCCAGGGCCCGCAGGGCCCACTCTACAATGAGCAGTTCTTC. J is TRBJ2-1 and V is TRBV14; D possibly corresponds to TRBD1 (5 bases). The germline CDR1 and CDR2 sequences are SGHDN and FVKESK. V was clipped by 3 bases and J by 3 bases, with 18 bases between them. The CDR3 sequence is 17 residues long.

The chain couples TRBV4-2 to TRBJ1-2, with 8 bases aligning to TRBD1. Trimming took 4 bases from V and 3 from J; bases not matched to a gene: 7. CDR3 size: 15 residues. The germline V gene encodes CDR1 LGHNA and CDR2 YNFKEQ. The CDR3: CASSREKTGDYGYTF. CDR3 bases: TGTGCCAGCAGCCGCGAAAAGACAGGGGACTATGGCTACACCTTC.

The CDR3: CASSHTSGLSSTDTQYF. CDR3 in DNA: TGCGCCAGCAGCCACACTAGCGGCCTCTCTAGCACAGATACGCAGTATTTT. V usage is TRBV5-1 and J usage is TRBJ2-3, with 8 bases aligning to TRBD2. CDR3 size: 17 residues. From germline, CDR1 is SGHRS and CDR2 YFSETQ. V lost 4 bases and J lost 0; bases outside the gene matches: 10.

V and J are TRBV2 and TRBJ1-2; 9 bases match TRBD1. Germline values: CDR1 SNHLY, CDR2 FYNNEI. Germline trimming cut 4 bases from V and 6 bases from J; bases unmatched to any gene: 3. This CDR3 region has 13 residues. The CDR3 here is CASSVGTGNGYTF. CDR3 DNA sequence: TGTGCCAGCAGTGTAGGGACAGGGAATGGCTACACCTTC.